What follows is one T cell receptor beta chain and its context. It was with 60 Vbeta and 13 Jbeta primers that the PCR ran. Assay used: immunoSEQ multiplex PCR; TCRdb lists only in-frame clones, some missing. The table records about 150,000 clones, 55% to 70% of them present only once. The data were taken from a study of cytomegalovirus exposure and HLA in healthy donors. CDR1 is SNHLY, CDR2 FYNNEI, per germline. This CDR3 region has 14 residues. V lost 6 bases to trimming and J lost 0 bases; unmatched junction nucleotides: 5. The TCR comes from a woman aged 55-69 years in good health and CMV-seropositive. The chain uses TRBV2 and TRBJ2-7, with TRBD2 matching over 7 bases. Sequencing was carried out using PBMCs. CDR3 amino acids: CASRVLADSYEQYF. CDR3 DNA: TGTGCCAGCAGGGTCCTAGCGGACTCCTACGAGCAGTACTTC.